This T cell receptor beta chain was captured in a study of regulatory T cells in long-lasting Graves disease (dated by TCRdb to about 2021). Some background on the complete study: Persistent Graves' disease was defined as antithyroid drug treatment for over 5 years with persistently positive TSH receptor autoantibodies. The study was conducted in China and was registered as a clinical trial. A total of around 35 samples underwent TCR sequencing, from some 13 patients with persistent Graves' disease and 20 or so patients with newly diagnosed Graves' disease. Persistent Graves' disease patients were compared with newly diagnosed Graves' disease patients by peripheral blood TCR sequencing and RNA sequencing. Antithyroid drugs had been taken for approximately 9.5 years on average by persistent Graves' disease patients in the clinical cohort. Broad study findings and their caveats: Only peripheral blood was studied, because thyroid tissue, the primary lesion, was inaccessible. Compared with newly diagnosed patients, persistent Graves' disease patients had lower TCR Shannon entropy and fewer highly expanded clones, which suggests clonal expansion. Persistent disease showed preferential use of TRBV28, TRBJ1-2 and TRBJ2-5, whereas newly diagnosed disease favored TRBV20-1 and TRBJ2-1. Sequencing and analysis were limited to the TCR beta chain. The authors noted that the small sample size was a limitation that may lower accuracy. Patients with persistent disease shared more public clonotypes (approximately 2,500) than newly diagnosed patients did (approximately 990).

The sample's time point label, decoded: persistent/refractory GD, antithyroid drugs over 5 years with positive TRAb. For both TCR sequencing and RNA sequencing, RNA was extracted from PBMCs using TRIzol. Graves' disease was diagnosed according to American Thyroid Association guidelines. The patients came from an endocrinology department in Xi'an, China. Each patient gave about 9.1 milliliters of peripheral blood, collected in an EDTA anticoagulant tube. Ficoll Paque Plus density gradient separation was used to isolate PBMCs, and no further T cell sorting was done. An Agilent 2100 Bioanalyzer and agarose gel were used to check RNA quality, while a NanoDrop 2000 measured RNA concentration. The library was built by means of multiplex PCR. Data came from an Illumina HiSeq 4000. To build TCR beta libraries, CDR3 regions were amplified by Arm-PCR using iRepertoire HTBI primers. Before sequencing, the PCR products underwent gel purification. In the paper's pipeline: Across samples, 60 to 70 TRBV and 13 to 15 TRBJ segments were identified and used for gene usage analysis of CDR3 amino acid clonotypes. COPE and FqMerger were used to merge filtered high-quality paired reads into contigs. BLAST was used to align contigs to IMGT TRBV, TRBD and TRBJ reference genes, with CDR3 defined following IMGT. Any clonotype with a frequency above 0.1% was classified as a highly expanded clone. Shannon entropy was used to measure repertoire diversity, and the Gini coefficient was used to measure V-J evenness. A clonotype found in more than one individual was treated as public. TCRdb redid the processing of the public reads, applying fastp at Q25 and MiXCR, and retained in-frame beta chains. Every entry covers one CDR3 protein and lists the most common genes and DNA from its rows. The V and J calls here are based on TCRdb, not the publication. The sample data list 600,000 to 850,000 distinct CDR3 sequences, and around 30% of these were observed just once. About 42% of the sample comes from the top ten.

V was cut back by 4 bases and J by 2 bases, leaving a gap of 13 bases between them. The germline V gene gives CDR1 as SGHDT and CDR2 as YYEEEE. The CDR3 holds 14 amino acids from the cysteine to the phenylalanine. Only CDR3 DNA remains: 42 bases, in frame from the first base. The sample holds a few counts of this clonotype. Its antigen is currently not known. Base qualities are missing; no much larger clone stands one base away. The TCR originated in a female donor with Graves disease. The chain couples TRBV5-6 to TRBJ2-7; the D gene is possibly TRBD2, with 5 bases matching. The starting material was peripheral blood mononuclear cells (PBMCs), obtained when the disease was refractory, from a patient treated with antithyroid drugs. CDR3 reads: CASSEDWPTYEQYF. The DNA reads TGTGCCAGCAGCGAGGACTGGCCCACCTACGAGCAGTACTTC.